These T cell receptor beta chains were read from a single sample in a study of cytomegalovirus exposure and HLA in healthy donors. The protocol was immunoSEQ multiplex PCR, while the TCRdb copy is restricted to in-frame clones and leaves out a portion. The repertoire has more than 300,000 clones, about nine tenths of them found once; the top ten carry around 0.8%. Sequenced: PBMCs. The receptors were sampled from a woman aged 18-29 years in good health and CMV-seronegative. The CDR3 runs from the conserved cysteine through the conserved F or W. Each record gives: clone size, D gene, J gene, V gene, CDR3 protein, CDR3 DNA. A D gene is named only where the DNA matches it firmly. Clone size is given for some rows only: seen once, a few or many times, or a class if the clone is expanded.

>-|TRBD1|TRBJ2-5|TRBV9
CASSVTTGSGETQYF
TGTGCCAGCAGCGTTACGACAGGGTCAGGAGAGACCCAGTACTTC
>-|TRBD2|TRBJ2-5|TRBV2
CASIRTREETQYF
TGTGCCAGCATAAGGACTAGGGAAGAGACCCAGTACTTC
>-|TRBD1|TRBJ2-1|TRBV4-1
CASSLTGSGYNEQFF
TGCGCCAGCAGTCTGACAGGGTCAGGCTACAATGAGCAGTTCTTC
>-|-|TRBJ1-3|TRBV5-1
CASNRGSGNTIYF
TGCGCCAGCAACCGAGGCTCTGGAAACACCATATATTTT
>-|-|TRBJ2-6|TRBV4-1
CASSQDPPGAGANVLTF
TGCGCCAGCAGCCAAGATCCGCCGGGAGCTGGGGCCAACGTCCTGACTTTC
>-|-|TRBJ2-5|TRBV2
CASRRTRTPQETQYF
TGTGCCAGCAGACGAACGAGGACACCTCAAGAGACCCAGTACTTC
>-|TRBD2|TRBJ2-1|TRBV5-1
CASSLRLAGGAGSYNEQFF
TGCGCCAGCAGCTTGAGGCTAGCGGGAGGCGCTGGGTCCTACAATGAGCAGTTCTTC
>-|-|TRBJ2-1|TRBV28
CASSLRGLLPPGNEQFF
TGTGCCAGCAGTTTAAGAGGCCTCCTTCCACCGGGCAATGAGCAGTTCTTC
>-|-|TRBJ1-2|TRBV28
CASGGTNYGYTF
TGTGCCAGCGGTGGCACTAACTATGGCTACACCTTC
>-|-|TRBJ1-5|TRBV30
CAWSVTRNQPQHF
TGTGCCTGGAGTGTAACGCGAAATCAGCCCCAGCATTTT
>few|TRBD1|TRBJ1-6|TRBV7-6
CASSLAEGAWSPLHF
TGTGCCAGCAGCTTAGCGGAGGGGGCTTGGTCACCCCTCCACTTT
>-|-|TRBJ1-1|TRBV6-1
CASSGGHTEAFF
TGTGCCAGCAGTGGGGGGCACACTGAAGCTTTCTTT
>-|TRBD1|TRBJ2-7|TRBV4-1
CASSPLPTGTSYEQYF
TGCGCCAGCAGCCCTTTACCGACAGGGACCAGCTACGAGCAGTACTTC
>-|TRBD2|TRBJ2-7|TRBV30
CAMEGTSGSPYEQYF
TGTGCAATGGAAGGTACTAGCGGGAGTCCCTACGAGCAGTACTTC
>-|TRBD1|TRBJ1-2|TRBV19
CASSPSLMTGRFYGYTF
TGTGCCAGTAGTCCGAGTCTAATGACAGGGCGGTTCTATGGCTACACCTTC
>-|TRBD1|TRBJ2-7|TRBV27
CASSLLGTVRDEQYF
TGTGCCAGCAGTTTATTAGGGACAGTAAGGGATGAGCAGTACTTC
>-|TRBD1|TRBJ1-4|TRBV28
CASSLQGAPATNEKLFF
TGTGCCAGCAGTCTACAGGGGGCGCCTGCAACTAATGAAAAACTGTTTTTT
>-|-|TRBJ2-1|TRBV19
CASSIDRGNQDEQFF
TGTGCCAGTAGTATAGACCGGGGGAATCAGGATGAGCAGTTCTTC
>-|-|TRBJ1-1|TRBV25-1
CASSEFGRITEAFF
TGTGCCAGCAGTGAGTTTGGGAGAATCACTGAAGCTTTCTTT
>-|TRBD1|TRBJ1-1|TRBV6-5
CASSGPGTGFTEAFF
TGTGCCAGCAGTGGACCCGGGACAGGGTTCACTGAAGCTTTCTTT